This TCR beta chain was recorded in a study of cytomegalovirus exposure and HLA in healthy donors. The CDR3 loop spans 17 amino acids. The V gene lost 2 bases and the J gene lost 3 bases, with 19 bases spanning the gap. Per germline, CDR1 SEHNR and CDR2 FQNEAQ (reference sequence). A word on this clone: Its antigen remains unidentified.

With 60 Vbeta and 13 Jbeta primers, the PCR was carried out. The table came from immunoSEQ multiplex PCR; TCRdb's copy has only in-frame clones and leaves some out. Seen here are about 110,000 clones, roughly 82% observed once, and the top ten hold 2% to 3%. Findings and limits, study-wide: Previously analyzed data showed that most TCR beta V segments were productive at a frequency of about 87% or about 30%.

V usage is TRBV7-9 and J usage is TRBJ1-2; D might be TRBD1 (6 bases). The receptor was derived from a man younger than 45 in good health and CMV-seropositive. The sample was PBMCs. CDR3 loop: CASSLLQGSGKDYGYTF. CDR3 nucleotides: TGTGCCAGCAGCTTACTACAGGGTTCTGGTAAAGACTATGGCTACACCTTC. Looking up the rest from reference TRBV7-9 and TRBJ1-2 gives the full variable domain: DTGVSQNPRHKITKRGQNVTFRCDPISEHNRLYWYRQTLGQGPEFLTYFQNEAQLEKSRLLSDRFSAERPKGSFSTLEIQRTEQGDSAMYLCASSLLQGSGKDYGYTFGSGTRLTVV.